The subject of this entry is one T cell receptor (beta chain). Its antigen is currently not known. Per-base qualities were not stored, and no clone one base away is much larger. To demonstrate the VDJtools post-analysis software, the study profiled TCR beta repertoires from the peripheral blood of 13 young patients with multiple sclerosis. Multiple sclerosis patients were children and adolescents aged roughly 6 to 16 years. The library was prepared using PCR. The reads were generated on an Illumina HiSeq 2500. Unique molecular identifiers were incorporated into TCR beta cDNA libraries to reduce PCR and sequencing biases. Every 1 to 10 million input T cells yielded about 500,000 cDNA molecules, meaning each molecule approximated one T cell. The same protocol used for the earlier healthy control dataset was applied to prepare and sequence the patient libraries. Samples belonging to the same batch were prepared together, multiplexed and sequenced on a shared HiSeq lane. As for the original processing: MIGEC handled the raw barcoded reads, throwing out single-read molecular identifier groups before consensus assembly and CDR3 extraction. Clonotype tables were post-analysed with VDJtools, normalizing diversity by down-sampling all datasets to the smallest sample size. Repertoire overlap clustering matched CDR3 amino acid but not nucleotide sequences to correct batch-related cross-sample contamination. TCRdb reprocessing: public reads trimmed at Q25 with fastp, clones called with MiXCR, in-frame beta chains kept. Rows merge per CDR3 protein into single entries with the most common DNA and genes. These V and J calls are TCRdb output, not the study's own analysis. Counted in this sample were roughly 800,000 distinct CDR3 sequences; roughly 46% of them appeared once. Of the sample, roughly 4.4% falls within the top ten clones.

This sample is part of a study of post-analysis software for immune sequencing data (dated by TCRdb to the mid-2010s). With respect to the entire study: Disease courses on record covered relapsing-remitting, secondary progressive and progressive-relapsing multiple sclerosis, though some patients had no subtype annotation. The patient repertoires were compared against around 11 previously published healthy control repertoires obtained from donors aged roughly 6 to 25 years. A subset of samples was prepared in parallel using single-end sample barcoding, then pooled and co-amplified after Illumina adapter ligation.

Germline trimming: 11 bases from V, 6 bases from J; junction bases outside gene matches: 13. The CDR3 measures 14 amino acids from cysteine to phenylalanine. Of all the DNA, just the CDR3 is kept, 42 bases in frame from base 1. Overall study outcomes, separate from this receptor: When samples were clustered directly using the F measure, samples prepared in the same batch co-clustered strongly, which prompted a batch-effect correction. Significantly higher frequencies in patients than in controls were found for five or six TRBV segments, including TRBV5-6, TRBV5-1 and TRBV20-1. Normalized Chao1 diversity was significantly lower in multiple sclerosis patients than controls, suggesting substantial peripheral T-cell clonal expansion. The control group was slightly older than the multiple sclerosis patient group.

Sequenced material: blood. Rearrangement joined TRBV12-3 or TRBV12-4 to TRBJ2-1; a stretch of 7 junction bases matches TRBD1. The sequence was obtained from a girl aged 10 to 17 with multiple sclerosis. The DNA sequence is TGTGCCGTTCGCGACAGGGTTGGGTTCAATGAGCAGTTCTTC. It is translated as CAVRDRVGFNEQFF.